The following is a T cell receptor (beta chain) sequence with its context. The data were obtained in a study of technical replicates of blood from four donors. This CDR3 region has 16 residues. Trimming at V came to 7 bases and at J to 6 bases, leaving 8 bases not matched to a gene. Per the germline V gene, CDR1 is SGHRS and CDR2 is YFSETQ. Profiled with immunoSEQ multiplex PCR; TCRdb holds only in-frame clones, not every one. The table records tens of thousands of clones, more than 90% of them present only once. The receptor comes from a human donor in good health. Some clones in this sample may be carry-over from other donors' samples. Sequenced input: PBMCs. This chain links TRBV5-1 with TRBJ2-1; 15 bases are a match to TRBD2. CDR3 sequence reads: CASQGLAGGPRNEQFF. The CDR3 DNA sequence: TGCGCCAGCCAAGGACTAGCGGGAGGGCCTCGCAATGAGCAGTTCTTC.